Following are 13 T cell receptor beta chains from one sample sequenced in a study of cytomegalovirus exposure and HLA in healthy donors. The PCR contained 60 Vbeta and 13 Jbeta primers. Only in-frame clones appear in the TCRdb table, and some are missing; sequencing was by immunoSEQ multiplex PCR. Of 160,000 or so clones in the sample, around 86% were seen once. Sequencing was performed on PBMCs. The receptors were gathered from a man between 50 and 59 years old in good health and CMV-seropositive.

The chain couples TRBV12-5 to TRBJ2-3; 7 positions agree with TRBD2. CDR1 is LGHNT and CDR2 is FRNRAP in the germline V gene. With V trimmed by 6 bases and J by 13 bases, 10 bases remained unmatched. This CDR3 is 12 amino acids long. This CDR3 is CASGSNSGTEYF. In DNA, the CDR3 is TGTGCTAGTGGATCTAACAGCGGGACCGAGTATTTT.

V and J are TRBV6-5 and TRBJ1-2; D not resolved. This CDR3 has 14 amino acids. V lost 0 bases and J 1 base, leaving 6 bases between the germline ends. In germline, CDR1 is MNHEY, CDR2 SVGAGI. The CDR3 DNA reads as TGTGCCAGCAGTTACTCGGCCGTTAACTATGGCTACACCTTC. Translated: CASSYSAVNYGYTF.

Only one count was recorded for this clone. The junction does not match germline at one end; this may be a read error. This chain links TRBV7-7 with TRBJ2-2; D not resolved. Germline V gene lookup returns CDR1 SSHAT and CDR2 FNYEAQ (reference sequence). There are 14 residues in the CDR3. Here the CDR3 reads CASSLDGSGGELFF. CDR3 DNA: TGTGCTAGCAGCTTAGACGGGTCGGGCGGGGAGCTGTTTTTT.

The V gene is TRBV7-9, the J gene TRBJ1-1, with TRBD1 matching 9 bases. V lost 0 bases and J lost 4; bases outside the gene matches: 3. CDR3 length: 15 amino acids. Germline lookup yields CDR1 SEHNR and CDR2 FQNEAQ (reference sequence). The CDR3 DNA is TGTGCCAGCAGCTTAGCTACACAGGGGGCCACTGAAGCTTTCTTT. Translated: CASSLATQGATEAFF.

This clone appeared a few times. The chain is built from TRBV6-1 and TRBJ1-2, with D tentatively TRBD1 (6 bases). Germline V gene data show CDR1 as MNHNS and CDR2 as SASEGT. V was shortened by 6 bases and J by 4 bases, with 9 bases between the two germline ends. The CDR3 runs to 12 residues. The chain's CDR3 is CASRQGTYGYTF. The CDR3 bases are TGTGCCAGCAGGCAGGGGACCTATGGCTACACCTTC.

This rearrangement joins TRBV6-5 to TRBJ2-2; 8 nucleotides match TRBD1. Trimming took 6 bases from V and 2 from J; bases not matched to a gene: 5. Per the germline V gene, CDR1 is MNHEY and CDR2 is SVGAGI. CDR3 length: 15 residues. Here the CDR3 reads CASRLQGGNTGELFF. The CDR3 coding sequence is TGTGCCAGCAGACTACAGGGGGGCAACACCGGGGAGCTGTTTTTT.

This chain links TRBV23-1 with TRBJ2-1, with D possibly TRBD1 on 6 matching bases. TRBV23-1 is annotated as an ORF whose role is uncertain. V was shortened by 3 bases and J by 3 bases, with 18 bases between the two germline ends. The CDR3 runs to 17 residues. The CDR3 loop reads CASSHPGTHDFYNEQFF. CDR3 coding DNA: TGCGCCAGCAGTCACCCCGGGACACATGACTTCTACAATGAGCAGTTCTTC.

This clone was counted only a few times. The rearrangement uses TRBV19 and TRBJ2-5; 9 positions agree with TRBD2. CDR3 length: 17 amino acids. Trimming at V came to 4 bases and at J to 5 bases, leaving 14 bases not matched to a gene. From germline, CDR1 is LNHDA and CDR2 SQIVND (reference sequence). The CDR3 DNA is TGTGCCAGTAGTAAAGGGAATAGCGGGAGAGGGTGGGAGACCCAGTACTTC. Its translation is CASSKGNSGRGWETQYF.

This sequence joins TRBV9 and TRBJ2-3; 14 bases fit TRBD2. Trimming cost V 4 bases and J 4 bases; bases outside gene matches: 17. Germline CDR1 is SGDLS and CDR2 is YYNGEE. The CDR3 is made up of 20 amino acids. DNA for the CDR3: TGTGCCAGCAGCCCCGGGGGACTAGCGGGGGTCTCCCGGAGCGCAGATACGCAGTATTTT. This translates into CASSPGGLAGVSRSADTQYF.

V gene TRBV19 combines with J gene TRBJ1-5; maybe TRBD1 (6 bases). The germline V gene has CDR1 LNHDA and CDR2 SQIVND (reference sequence). This CDR3 contains 15 residues. Trimming shortened V by 5 bases and J by 6 bases, and 17 bases separated the two germline ends. In DNA, the CDR3 is TGTGCCAGTAGTCCGAACAGGGAAATAGCTCAGCCCCAGCATTTT. Encoded protein: CASSPNREIAQPQHF.

In its sample, this clone was seen once. This sequence joins TRBV5-6 and TRBJ2-1; 7 bases match TRBD2. With 3 bases clipped from V and 10 bases from J, the junction kept 10 bases outside the gene matches. The V gene's germline CDR1 is SGHDT and CDR2 YYEEEE. The CDR3 sequence is 14 residues long. The CDR3 is CASSYAGRLGEQFF. DNA of the CDR3: TGTGCCAGCAGCTATGCCGGGAGGCTGGGGGAGCAGTTCTTC.

V usage is TRBV6-5 and J usage is TRBJ2-5; D unclear. The CDR3 is 13 amino acids. V lost 8 bases, J lost 2 bases, and 12 bases lay in between. Per germline, CDR1 MNHEY and CDR2 SVGAGI. This CDR3 is CASQDTRQETQYF. The CDR3 DNA is TGTGCCAGCCAAGACACAAGGCAAGAGACCCAGTACTTC.

The chain is built from TRBV5-6 and TRBJ2-3; D might be TRBD2 (6 bases). In germline, CDR1 is SGHDT, CDR2 YYEEEE. Deletions cut 1 base from V and 4 bases from J, with 16 bases between. CDR3 length: 16 amino acids. The CDR3 region is CASSLWSGYGADTQYF. The DNA of the CDR3 is TGTGCCAGCAGCTTGTGGAGCGGGTATGGGGCAGATACGCAGTATTTT.